This TCR beta chain was recovered during a study of blood T cells in healthy people across ages (dated by TCRdb to about 2015). Study-level background: In model experiments, template switching captured roughly one uniquely barcoded TCR beta cDNA molecule for every two T cells. Age-related changes in TCR beta repertoire diversity were measured in the study by deep sequencing normalized with unique cDNA molecular identifiers. The donors were divided into four age groups: young (average around 15 years), middle-aged (roughly 42), aged (approximately 62) and long-lived (roughly 88). To avoid experimental bias, donors of different ages were spread randomly across the sequencing lanes. Using the same blood draw, the study looked at two additional independent replicas of 1 million unique cDNA reads for two donors, one aged 18 to 30 and the other aged 80 or older. General findings and caveats noted by the study authors: Observed TCR beta diversity per million T cells fell roughly linearly with age, and a significant reduction was already apparent by age around 39. Because donor CMV infection status was unknown, age-related changes in expanded clonotypes were potentially confounded. There was a strong correlation between observed TCR beta diversity and the percentage of naive T cells measured by flow cytometry. Bulk unsorted PBMC profiling prevented conclusive comparison of naive and antigen-experienced compartments. Compared with the aged group, the long-lived group had more naive CD4+ T cells, fewer expanded clones and increased TCR diversity, a pattern suggesting age selection. Estimates of total diversity based on one million sequenced T cells were regarded as lower bounds and as underestimates.

The germline V gene provides CDR1 LGHNA and CDR2 YNFKEQ. The CDR3 has 14 amino acids, counting the end cysteine and phenylalanine. Only the CDR3 region is kept as DNA, spanning 42 bases read in frame from base 1. The V and J ends are trimmed by 0 bases and 11 bases, leaving 16 bases between them. The donors were roughly 40 Caucasian individuals from Russia, aged roughly 6 to 90 years, who were systemically healthy. Each donor gave 9.5 to 10 milliliters of peripheral blood, drawn into EDTA-treated Vacutainer tubes. Ficoll-Paque density-gradient centrifugation was used to isolate PBMCs, with at least 7 million per sample. Trizol reagent was used to extract total RNA from PBMCs, with at least 5 micrograms per sample. Naive CD45RAhigh/CD27high T cell percentages were measured by flow cytometry on a PBMC aliquot from every donor. The library was built by means of 5' RACE. These reads were obtained on an Illumina HiSeq 2500. A second PCR of about 7 to 12 cycles was performed with a sample-barcoded 5' primer and a J-beta primer mix. A template-switch 5' adaptor carrying 12 random nucleotides introduced a unique molecular identifier onto each TCR beta cDNA molecule. Each sample yielded at least 2.5 million CDR3-containing paired-end reads. First-strand cDNA synthesis was performed from all RNA using the Mint cDNA synthesis kit, with priming by a TRBC-specific oligonucleotide. Following uracil-DNA glycosylase treatment, a first 18-cycle PCR with universal primers M1SS and BC2_uni_R was performed on all cDNA. As for the original processing: For normalization, 1 million high-quality reads were randomly selected from each sample, with every read carrying a distinct molecular identifier. Reads with shared molecular identifiers were discarded instead of being binned into consensus sequences. CDR3 identification, clonotype clustering and error correction used MiTCR with a Q25 quality threshold and the strictest error-elimination algorithm. A nonparametric unseen species model with Euler transformation was used to estimate a lower bound on total TCR beta diversity. TCRdb redid the processing of the public reads, applying fastp at Q25 and MiXCR, and retained in-frame beta chains. Duplicate CDR3 protein sequences are folded into a single record with the most common DNA and genes. None of the V and J calls come from the authors' own analysis; TCRdb made them. The sample table records roughly 2 million distinct CDR3 sequences; about 50% of these occur just once. Around 2.1% of the sample rests with the top ten.

For this clonotype: Its antigen remains undetermined. No clone much larger than this one lies a single base away; base qualities are absent.

The sequenced sample consisted of blood. This chain is built from TRBV4-2 and TRBJ2-5; TRBD2 is a weak D gene call, 6 bases matching. The TCR comes from a woman aged 40 to 50 in good health. In nucleotide form, the sequence is TGTGCCAGCAGCCAAGACGCGGAGCGGGTTGAGCAGTACTTC. This yields the protein CASSQDAERVEQYF.